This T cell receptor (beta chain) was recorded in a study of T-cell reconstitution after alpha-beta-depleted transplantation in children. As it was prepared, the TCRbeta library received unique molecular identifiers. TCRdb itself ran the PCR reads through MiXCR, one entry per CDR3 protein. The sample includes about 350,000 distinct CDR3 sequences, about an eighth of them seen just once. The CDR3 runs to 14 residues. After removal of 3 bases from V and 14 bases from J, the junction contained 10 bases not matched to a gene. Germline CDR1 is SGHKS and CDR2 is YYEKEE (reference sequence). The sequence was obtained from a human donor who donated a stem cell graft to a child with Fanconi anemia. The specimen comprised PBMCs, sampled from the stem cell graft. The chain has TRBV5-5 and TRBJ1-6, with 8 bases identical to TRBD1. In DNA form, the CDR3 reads TGTGCCAGCAGCTGGGACAGGCCCTCTTCCACCCTCCACTTT. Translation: CASSWDRPSSTLHF. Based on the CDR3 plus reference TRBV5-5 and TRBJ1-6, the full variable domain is DAGVTQSPTHLIKTRGQQVTLRCSPISGHKSVSWYQQVLGQGPQFIFQYYEKEERGRGNFPDRFSARQFPNYSSELNVNALLLGDSALYLCASSWDRPSSTLHFGNGTRLTVT.